These 5 T cell receptor beta chains were sequenced from one sample in a study of T cells after yellow fever vaccination. Each CDR3 protein is one row after TCRdb ran MiXCR on the 5' RACE reads. This sample has about 370,000 distinct CDR3 sequences, with around 10% found just once. The specimen was PBMCs, collected on the day of the first yellow fever vaccination. The receptor set was obtained from a man aged 18 to 29 who received the YFV17D yellow fever vaccine.

This chain connects TRBV20-1 to TRBJ2-7; TRBD1 agrees at 8 bases. The trim removed 2 bases at V and 2 bases at J, leaving 5 bases unmatched. Germline values: CDR1 DFQATT, CDR2 SNEGSKA (reference sequence). The CDR3 has 14 residues. CDR3 nucleotides: TGCAGTGCTAGATCCGGGGACAGGCCCTACGAGCAGTACGTC. Encoded protein: CSARSGDRPYEQYV.

The rearrangement links TRBV20-1 to TRBJ2-3; D gene unclear. The CDR3 runs 14 residues. V gave up 6 bases and J gave up 1 base, with 14 bases separating them. Germline V gene data show CDR1 as DFQATT and CDR2 as SNEGSKA (reference sequence). For the CDR3, the DNA is TGCAGTGCACGGACGGGCGAGGGCACAGATACGCAGTATTTT. It translates to CSARTGEGTDTQYF.

This clonotype was picked up a small number of times. The chain carries TRBV12-3 or TRBV12-4 and TRBJ1-1; perhaps TRBD1 as D (6 bases). Trimming pared 5 bases from V and 12 bases from J, leaving 16 bases between. CDR3 length: 12 residues. The CDR3 DNA reads TGTGCCAGCAGTCCCCTAACAGGGAGGTCTTTCTTT. Amino acid sequence: CASSPLTGRSFF.

This clonotype turned up a few times. The J gene is TRBJ1-5, the V gene TRBV11-2, with D perhaps TRBD1 (6 bases). Germline V gene data show CDR1 as SGHAT and CDR2 as FQNNGV. The ends were cut back, 1 base at V and 0 bases at J, with 16 bases in the middle. CDR3 length equals 18 residues. CDR3 residues: CASSLGRGGPYSNQPQHF. CDR3 nucleotides: TGTGCCAGCAGCTTAGGCAGGGGAGGCCCCTATAGCAATCAGCCCCAGCATTTT.

To note about this clonotype: Just one base apart from a much larger clone, this may be a read error. The chain's CDR3 is CASSLVGMNTKAFF. The CDR3 DNA is TGCGCCAGCAGCTTGGTAGGGATGAACACTAAAGCTTTCTTT. The gene calls are TRBV5-1 and TRBJ1-1; D gene uncertain. CDR3 size: 14 residues. From germline, CDR1 is SGHRS and CDR2 YFSETQ.